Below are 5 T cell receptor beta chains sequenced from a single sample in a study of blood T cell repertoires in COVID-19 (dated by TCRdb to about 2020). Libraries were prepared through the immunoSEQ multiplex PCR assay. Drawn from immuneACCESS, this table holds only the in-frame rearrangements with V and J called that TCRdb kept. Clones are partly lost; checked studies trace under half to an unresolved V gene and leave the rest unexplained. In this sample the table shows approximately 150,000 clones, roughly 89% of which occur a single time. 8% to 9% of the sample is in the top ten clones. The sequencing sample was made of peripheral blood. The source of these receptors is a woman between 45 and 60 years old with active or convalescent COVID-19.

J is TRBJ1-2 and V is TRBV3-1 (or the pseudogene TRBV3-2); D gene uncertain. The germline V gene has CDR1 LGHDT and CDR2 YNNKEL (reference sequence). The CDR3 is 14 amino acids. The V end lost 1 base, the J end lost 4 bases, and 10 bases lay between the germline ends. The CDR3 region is CASSQGGQIYGYTF. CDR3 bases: TGTGCCAGCAGCCAAGGCGGCCAGATCTATGGCTACACCTTC.

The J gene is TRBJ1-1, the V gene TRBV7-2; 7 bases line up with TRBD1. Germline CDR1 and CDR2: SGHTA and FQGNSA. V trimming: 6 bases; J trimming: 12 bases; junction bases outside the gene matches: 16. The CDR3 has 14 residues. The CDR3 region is CASSDSTGGTVPFF. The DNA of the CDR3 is TGTGCCAGCAGTGACTCAACGGGGGGGACAGTACCTTTCTTT. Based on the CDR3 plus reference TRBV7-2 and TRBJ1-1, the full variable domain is GAGVSQSPSNKVTEKGKDVELRCDPISGHTALYWYRQSLGQGLEFLIYFQGNSAPDKSGLPSDRFSAERTGGSVSTLTIQRTQQEDSAVYLCASSDSTGGTVPFFGQGTRLTVV.

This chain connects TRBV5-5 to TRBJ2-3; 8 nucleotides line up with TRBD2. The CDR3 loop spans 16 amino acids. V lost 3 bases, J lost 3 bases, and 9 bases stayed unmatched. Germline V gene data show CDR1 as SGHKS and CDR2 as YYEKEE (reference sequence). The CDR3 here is CASSWVLAGKTDTQYF. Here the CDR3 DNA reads TGTGCCAGCAGCTGGGTCCTAGCGGGTAAAACAGATACGCAGTATTTT.

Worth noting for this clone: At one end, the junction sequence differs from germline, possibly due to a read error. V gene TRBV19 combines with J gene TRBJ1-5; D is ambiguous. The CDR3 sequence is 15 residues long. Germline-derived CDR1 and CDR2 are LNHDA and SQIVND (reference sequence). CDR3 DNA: TGTGCCAGTAGTCAAACCGGACTGAGCAGTCAGCCCCAGCATTTT. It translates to CASSQTGLSSQPQHF.

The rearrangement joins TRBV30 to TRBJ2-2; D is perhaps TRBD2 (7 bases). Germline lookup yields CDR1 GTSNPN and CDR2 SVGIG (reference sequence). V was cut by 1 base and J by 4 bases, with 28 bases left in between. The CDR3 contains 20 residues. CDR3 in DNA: TGTGCCTGGAGTGGTTTTCGTGAGGGGGGGGCCTCGGGGACCACCGGGGAGCTGTTTTTT. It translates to CAWSGFREGGASGTTGELFF.